The 26 T cell receptor beta chains reported below all come from one sample, sequenced in a study of T cell responses to AZD1222 COVID-19 vaccine. Data came from immunoSEQ multiplex PCR; TCRdb stores just in-frame clones and leaves some out. The data hold 80,000 to 130,000 clones, with around nine tenths observed a single time. The sample consisted of peripheral blood, taken on day 0 of AZD1222 vaccination. All receptors derive from an adult in good health.

This chain connects TRBV9 to TRBJ1-2; D call uncertain. Germline V gene sequence: CDR1 SGDLS, CDR2 YYNGEE. The CDR3 length is 13 residues. Deletions cut 0 bases from V and 7 bases from J, with 10 bases between. CDR3 residues: CASSVAIAGGYTF. The DNA for the CDR3 is TGTGCCAGCAGCGTAGCAATAGCGGGTGGCTACACCTTC.

The chain has TRBV5-5 and TRBJ1-2; D is possibly TRBD1 (5 bases). The germline V gene encodes CDR1 SGHKS and CDR2 YYEKEE (reference sequence). The CDR3 contains 14 residues. V lost 4 bases and J 4 bases, leaving 14 bases between the germline ends. CDR3 DNA: TGTGCCAGCAGCCCTAGGGAGGGACGCTATGGCTACACCTTC. This sequence encodes CASSPREGRYGYTF.

The chain employs TRBV4-1 and TRBJ1-2; 7 bases fit TRBD1. Germline V lookup: CDR1 MGHRA, CDR2 YSYEKL. Trimming at V came to 1 base and at J to 5 bases, leaving 4 bases not matched to a gene. The CDR3 has 14 amino acids. CDR3: CASSQVGTEYGYTF. The CDR3 DNA follows: TGCGCCAGCAGCCAAGTCGGGACAGAGTATGGCTACACCTTC.

The rearrangement joins TRBV7-2 to TRBJ1-5; D is uncertain. The CDR3 length is 14 residues. Germline assignment: CDR1 SGHTA and CDR2 FQGNSA. Trimming removed 1 base at V and 2 bases at J, with 6 bases between. The CDR3 DNA follows: TGTGCCAGCAGCTTAGGTCCGGGCAATCAGCCCCAGCATTTT. This gives the protein CASSLGPGNQPQHF.

This clone has a single count. The chain combines TRBV9 with TRBJ1-3; D is uncertain. There are 11 residues in the CDR3. Looked up from germline, CDR1 is SGDLS and CDR2 is YYNGEE. The V and J ends lost 3 bases and 8 bases respectively, with 6 bases between them. The CDR3 loop reads CASSAPDTIYF. The CDR3 coding sequence is TGTGCCAGCAGCGCCCCAGACACCATATATTTT.

The rearrangement links TRBV6-2 or TRBV6-3 to TRBJ2-1; 13 nucleotides match TRBD2. Trimming at V came to 6 bases and at J to 9 bases, leaving 11 bases not matched to a gene. The CDR3 has 16 residues. From germline, CDR1 is MNHEY and CDR2 SVGEGT. The CDR3 protein is CASRPTSGGAVAEQFF. The CDR3 DNA follows: TGTGCCAGCAGGCCTACTAGCGGGGGGGCCGTGGCTGAGCAGTTCTTC.

This chain uses TRBV7-8 with TRBJ1-5; tentative D call: TRBD1 (5 bases). CDR3 size: 18 residues. Looked up from germline, CDR1 is SGHVS and CDR2 is FQNEAQ. The V gene lost 4 bases and the J gene lost 3 bases, with 22 bases spanning the gap. The DNA for the CDR3 is TGTGCCAGCAGCTCATCCCGGAGGACAAGGAGACTCAATCAGCCCCAGCATTTT. It is translated as CASSSSRRTRRLNQPQHF.

This rearrangement joins TRBV20-1 to TRBJ1-1; no clear D. Between the trimmed V and J ends, which lost 1 base and 5 bases, there was a span of 5 bases. Germline V gene sequence: CDR1 DFQATT, CDR2 SNEGSKA (reference sequence). The CDR3 has 11 amino acids. The CDR3 nucleotides read TGCAGTGCTAGAGGTAGTACTGAAGCTTTCTTT. It is translated as CSARGSTEAFF.

This clone was seen a handful of times. The chain links TRBV28 to TRBJ2-1, with a possible D match to TRBD1 (5 bases). In germline, CDR1 is MDHEN, CDR2 SYDVKM. This CDR3 is built from 14 residues. Trimming took off 3 bases at V and 7 bases at J, with 13 bases between the two ends. The CDR3, as DNA: TGTGCCAGCAGTTTGGATGGGGCGAGGAATGAGCAGTTCTTC. It yields the protein CASSLDGARNEQFF.

This clone occurred a few times. CDR3 sequence (DNA): TGTGCCAGCAGCTCTCGGGACCACCCTAGCACAGATACGCAGTATTTT. Protein product: CASSSRDHPSTDTQYF. The V call is TRBV11-1, the J call TRBJ2-3; D possibly matches TRBD1 or TRBD2 (5 bases each). From germline, CDR1 is SGHAT and CDR2 FQDESV (reference sequence). Trimming stripped 4 bases from V and 0 bases from J, with 14 bases between. There are 16 residues in the CDR3.

This clone showed up just a few times. Written as DNA, the CDR3 is TGTGCCAGCAGTGGAGTATTGGGACTAGCAGTATCAGATACGCAGTATTTT. It encodes CASSGVLGLAVSDTQYF. V and J are TRBV2 and TRBJ2-3; 9 nucleotides align to TRBD2. The CDR3 runs to 17 residues. CDR1 is SNHLY and CDR2 is FYNNEI in the germline V gene. V shed 4 bases, J shed 4 bases, and the junction held 12 bases outside the gene matches.

Points on this clone: Distinct nucleotide sequences in the sample also encode this CDR3. This sequence joins TRBV3-1 (or the pseudogene TRBV3-2) and TRBJ1-5; TRBD1 agrees at 9 bases. CDR3 length equals 14 residues. Germline V lookup: CDR1 LGHDT, CDR2 YNNKEL (reference sequence). Losses at the gene ends were 3 bases for V and 4 bases for J; bases not matched to a gene: 1. The CDR3 loop is CASSHGTGNQPQHF. Here the CDR3 DNA reads TGTGCCAGCAGCCATGGGACAGGGAATCAGCCCCAGCATTTT.

V and J are TRBV7-2 and TRBJ1-4, with TRBD1 matching 8 bases. Germline V CDR1 and CDR2: SGHTA, FQGNSA. The CDR3 spans 14 residues. Losses at the gene ends were 5 bases for V and 8 bases for J; bases not matched to a gene: 7. This CDR3 is CASSPLRQGEKLFF. In DNA, the CDR3 is TGTGCCAGCAGCCCCCTCCGACAGGGGGAAAAACTGTTTTTT.

The genes are TRBV7-2 and TRBJ1-2; perhaps TRBD1 as D (5 bases). V was cut by 4 bases and J by 7 bases, with 22 bases left in between. CDR1 and CDR2 from the germline V gene are SGHTA and FQGNSA. The CDR3 length is 16 residues. This chain's CDR3 is CASSSNTGTSVSGYTF. DNA for the CDR3: TGTGCCAGCAGCTCCAACACCGGGACGTCCGTCTCTGGCTACACCTTC.

This clone appeared a few times. The J gene is TRBJ2-1, the V gene TRBV5-4, with D uncertain. V dropped 0 bases and J dropped 4 bases, with 11 bases sitting between them. Germline loops: CDR1 SGHNT, CDR2 YYREEE (reference sequence). The CDR3 is 15 amino acids. CDR3 DNA: TGTGCCAGCAGCTTGGCTATGTCTGGTTACAATGAGCAGTTCTTC. This codes for CASSLAMSGYNEQFF.

This CDR3 reads CASSYRQGSEKLFF. The CDR3, as DNA: TGTGCCAGCAGTTACCGCCAGGGTTCGGAAAAACTGTTTTTT. This chain links TRBV6-5 with TRBJ1-4; D might be TRBD1 (5 bases). V was shortened by 2 bases and J by 8 bases, with 12 bases between the two germline ends. CDR3 length equals 14 residues. In germline, CDR1 is MNHEY, CDR2 SVGAGI.

This CDR3 is CASSWNLDPGTQYF. Here the CDR3 DNA reads TGTGCCAGCAGCTGGAACCTTGACCCCGGTACGCAGTATTTT. The rearrangement uses TRBV2 and TRBJ2-3; D is uncertain. Germline loops: CDR1 SNHLY, CDR2 FYNNEI. The CDR3 covers 14 residues. V lost 6 bases to trimming and J lost 8 bases, with 18 bases between them.

The DNA for the CDR3 is TGTGCCAGCAGCAAAGTGTATGCAACTAATGAAAAACTGTTTTTT. Protein: CASSKVYATNEKLFF. The J gene is TRBJ1-4, the V gene TRBV7-9, with unresolved D. V was cut by 5 bases and J by 0 bases, with 10 bases left in between. Germline lookup yields CDR1 SEHNR and CDR2 FQNEAQ (reference sequence). The CDR3 consists of 15 residues.

The chain recombines TRBV7-9 with TRBJ2-7; TRBD1 matches 8 bases. This CDR3 contains 16 residues. V lost 2 bases to trimming and J lost 6 bases; unmatched junction nucleotides: 12. Germline V gene data show CDR1 as SEHNR and CDR2 as FQNEAQ (reference sequence). The CDR3 DNA sequence: TGTGCCAGCAGCTTATGGCCCGGCAGGGGGCTTGGCGAGCAGTACTTC. Protein sequence: CASSLWPGRGLGEQYF.

This sequence joins TRBV18 and TRBJ1-1, with 8 bases matching TRBD1. Looked up from germline, CDR1 is KGHSH and CDR2 is LQKENI. V shed 7 bases, J shed 5 bases, and the junction held 6 bases outside the gene matches. This CDR3 has 13 residues. CDR3 sequence (DNA): TGTGCCAGCTACCGGACAGGGATGACTGAAGCTTTCTTT. Protein product: CASYRTGMTEAFF.

The gene calls are TRBV2 and TRBJ2-2; TRBD1 matches at 7 bases. The J segment lost 7 bases and the V segment lost 8 bases, leaving 13 bases of the junction unmatched. This CDR3 contains 15 residues. Germline loops: CDR1 SNHLY, CDR2 FYNNEI. The CDR3 sequence is CASHSARGRNGELFF. CDR3 DNA sequence: TGTGCCAGCCACTCGGCAAGGGGGCGTAACGGGGAGCTGTTTTTT.

The J gene is TRBJ1-2, the V gene TRBV11-2; unclear D gene. The CDR3 sequence is 12 residues long. Between the trimmed V and J ends, which lost 0 bases and 6 bases, there was a span of 5 bases. The germline CDR1 and CDR2 sequences are SGHAT and FQNNGV. The CDR3 sequence: CASSLELDGYTF. CDR3 in DNA: TGTGCCAGCAGCTTAGAATTGGATGGCTACACCTTC. The full variable domain, in which reference TRBV11-2 and TRBJ1-2 provide the parts outside the CDR3, is EAGVAQSPRYKIIEKRQSVAFWCNPISGHATLYWYQQILGQGPKLLIQFQNNGVVDDSQLPKDRFSAERLKGVDSTLKIQPAKLEDSAVYLCASSLELDGYTFGSGTRLTVV.

The chain recombines TRBV5-1 with TRBJ2-7, with a weak D call TRBD1 (6 bases). Trimming stripped 6 bases from V and 5 bases from J, with 15 bases between. Germline V gene sequence: CDR1 SGHRS, CDR2 YFSETQ. The CDR3 runs to 13 residues. This CDR3 is CASTFGNRDEQYF. The CDR3 coding sequence is TGCGCCAGCACATTCGGGAACAGGGACGAGCAGTACTTC.

The gene calls are TRBV3-1 (or the pseudogene TRBV3-2) and TRBJ2-5; the match to TRBD2 covers 10 bases. Trimming removed 4 bases from V and 8 bases from J; junction bases left unmatched: 13. The CDR3 loop spans 16 amino acids. In germline, CDR1 is LGHDT, CDR2 YNNKEL (reference sequence). DNA for the CDR3: TGTGCCAGCAGCCGTTCAAATCTAGCGGGGGTACAAACCCAGTACTTC. It specifies CASSRSNLAGVQTQYF.

This sequence joins TRBV5-1 and TRBJ1-2, with unresolved D. V was trimmed by 1 base and J by 4 bases, leaving 11 bases between them. The CDR3 totals 14 residues. CDR1 and CDR2 (germline): SGHRS, YFSETQ. The DNA of the CDR3 is TGCGCCAGCAGCTTGCTGGGTGATGTCTATGGCTACACCTTC. Translating it yields CASSLLGDVYGYTF.

The chain links TRBV4-3 to TRBJ1-4, with D uncertain. CDR3 size: 13 residues. Germline V lookup: CDR1 LGHNA, CDR2 YSLEER. V shed 2 bases and J shed 6 bases, with 7 bases lying between them. For the CDR3, the DNA is TGCGCCAGCAGCCAACCGCGGGATGAAAAACTGTTTTTT. Its translation: CASSQPRDEKLFF.